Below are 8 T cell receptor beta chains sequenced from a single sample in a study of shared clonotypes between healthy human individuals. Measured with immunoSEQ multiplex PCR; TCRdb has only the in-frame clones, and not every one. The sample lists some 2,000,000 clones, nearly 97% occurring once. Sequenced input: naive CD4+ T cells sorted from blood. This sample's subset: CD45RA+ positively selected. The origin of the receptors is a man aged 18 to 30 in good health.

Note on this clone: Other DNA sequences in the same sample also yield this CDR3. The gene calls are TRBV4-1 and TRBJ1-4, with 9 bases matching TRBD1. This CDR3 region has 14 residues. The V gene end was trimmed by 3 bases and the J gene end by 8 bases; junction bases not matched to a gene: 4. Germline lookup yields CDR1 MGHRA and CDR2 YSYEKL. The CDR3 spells CASSQGQGREKLFF. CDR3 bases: TGCGCCAGCAGCCAGGGACAGGGCCGGGAAAAACTGTTTTTT.

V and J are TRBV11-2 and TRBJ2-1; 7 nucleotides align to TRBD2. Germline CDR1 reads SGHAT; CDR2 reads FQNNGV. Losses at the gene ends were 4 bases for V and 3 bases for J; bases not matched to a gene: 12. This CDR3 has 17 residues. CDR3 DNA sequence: TGTGCCAGCAGCTCCAACTCCCCGGGACTAATCTACAATGAGCAGTTCTTC. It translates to CASSSNSPGLIYNEQFF.

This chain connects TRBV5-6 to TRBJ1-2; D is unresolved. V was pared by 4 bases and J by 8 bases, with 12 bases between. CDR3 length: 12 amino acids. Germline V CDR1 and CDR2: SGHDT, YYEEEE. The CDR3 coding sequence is TGTGCCAGCAGCCACCCGGTTACGGGCTACACCTTC. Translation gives CASSHPVTGYTF.

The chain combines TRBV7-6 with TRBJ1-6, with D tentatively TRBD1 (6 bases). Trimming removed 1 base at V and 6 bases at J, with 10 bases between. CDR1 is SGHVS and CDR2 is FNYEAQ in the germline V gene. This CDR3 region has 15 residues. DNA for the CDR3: TGTGCCAGCAGCTTAGGGGGGACATCTAATTCACCCCTCCACTTT. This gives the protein CASSLGGTSNSPLHF.

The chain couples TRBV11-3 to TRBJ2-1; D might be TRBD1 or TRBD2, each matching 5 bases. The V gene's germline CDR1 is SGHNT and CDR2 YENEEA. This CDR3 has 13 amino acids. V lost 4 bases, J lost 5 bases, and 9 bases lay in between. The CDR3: CASSSGPNNEQFF. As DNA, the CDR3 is TGTGCCAGCAGCTCGGGACCGAACAATGAGCAGTTCTTC.

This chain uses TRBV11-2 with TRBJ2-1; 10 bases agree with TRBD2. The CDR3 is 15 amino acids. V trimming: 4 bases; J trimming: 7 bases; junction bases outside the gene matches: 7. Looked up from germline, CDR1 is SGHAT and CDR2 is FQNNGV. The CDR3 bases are TGTGCCAGCAGCTCCACTAGCGGGATGGGGAATGAGCAGTTCTTC. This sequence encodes CASSSTSGMGNEQFF. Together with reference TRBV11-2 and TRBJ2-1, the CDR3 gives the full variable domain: EAGVAQSPRYKIIEKRQSVAFWCNPISGHATLYWYQQILGQGPKLLIQFQNNGVVDDSQLPKDRFSAERLKGVDSTLKIQPAKLEDSAVYLCASSSTSGMGNEQFFGPGTRLTVL.

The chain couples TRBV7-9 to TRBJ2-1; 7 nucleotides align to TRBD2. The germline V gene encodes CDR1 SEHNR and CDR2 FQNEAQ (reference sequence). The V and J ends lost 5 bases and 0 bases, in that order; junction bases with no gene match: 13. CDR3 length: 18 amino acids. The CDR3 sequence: CASSGLGLAAASYNEQFF. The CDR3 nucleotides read TGTGCCAGCAGCGGACTGGGGCTAGCGGCCGCCTCCTACAATGAGCAGTTCTTC.

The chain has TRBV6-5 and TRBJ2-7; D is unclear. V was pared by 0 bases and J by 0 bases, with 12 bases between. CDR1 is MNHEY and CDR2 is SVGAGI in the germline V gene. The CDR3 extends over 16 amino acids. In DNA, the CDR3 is TGTGCCAGCAGTTACTCGATGATTGCTGGCTCCTACGAGCAGTACTTC. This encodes CASSYSMIAGSYEQYF.